These 32 T cell receptor beta chains came from one sample sequenced in a study of T cells after yellow fever vaccination. Via MiXCR, TCRdb re-called the 5' RACE reads, giving one row per CDR3 protein. Of fewer than 100,000 distinct CDR3 sequences listed, less than 6% are singletons. Sequencing used CD8+ T cells sorted from PBMCs, obtained 10 days after the yellow fever booster vaccination. All receptors come from a young man who received the YFV17D yellow fever vaccine.

At least ten counts were recorded for this clonotype. V gene TRBV9 combines with J gene TRBJ2-3; TRBD2 matches 9 bases. The CDR3 sequence is 17 residues long. In germline, CDR1 is SGDLS, CDR2 YYNGEE. V dropped 0 bases and J dropped 3; count of bases not matched to a gene: 8. CDR3 amino acids: CASSVESQGLATDTQYF. The DNA of the CDR3 is TGTGCCAGCAGCGTAGAATCCCAAGGACTAGCGACAGATACGCAGTATTTT.

This clonotype occurred many times. The chain uses TRBV7-9 and TRBJ2-3; 7 bases agree with TRBD2. V lost 8 bases, J lost 8 bases, and 1 base stayed unmatched. The length of the CDR3 is 10 residues. Germline assignment: CDR1 SEHNR and CDR2 FQNEAQ (reference sequence). CDR3 sequence: CASGGGTQYF. The CDR3 bases are TGTGCCAGCGGCGGGGGTACGCAGTATTTT. Variable domain in full (rest from reference TRBV7-9 and TRBJ2-3): DTGVSQNPRHKITKRGQNVTFRCDPISEHNRLYWYRQTLGQGPEFLTYFQNEAQLEKSRLLSDRFSAERPKGSFSTLEIQRTEQGDSAMYLCASGGGTQYFGPGTRLTVL.

This clonotype occurred a few times. This rearrangement joins TRBV5-6 to TRBJ2-7, with TRBD1 identical over 8 bases. Germline V gives CDR1 SGHDT, CDR2 YYEEEE. This CDR3 is 13 amino acids long. J was trimmed by 6 bases and V by 3 bases; bases with no gene match: 5. The CDR3 protein is CASSWGTGSEQYV. In nucleotides, the CDR3 is TGTGCCAGCAGCTGGGGGACAGGTTCCGAGCAGTACGTC.

This clonotype was observed a few times. V is TRBV7-9 and J is TRBJ2-1; D uncertain. The CDR3 loop spans 11 amino acids. Germline-derived CDR1 and CDR2 are SEHNR and FQNEAQ (reference sequence). Trimming shortened V by 6 bases and J by 15 bases, and 15 bases separated the two germline ends. The CDR3 sequence: CASSPHWDRFF. The CDR3 coding sequence is TGTGCCAGCAGTCCACACTGGGATCGGTTCTTC.

In its sample, this clonotype was seen a few times. The chain joins TRBV9 to TRBJ2-3; D not resolved. This CDR3 comprises 14 residues. The V and J ends lost 1 base and 5 bases respectively, with 11 bases between them. The germline V gene has CDR1 SGDLS and CDR2 YYNGEE. The chain's CDR3 is CASSVTWTLDTQYF. As DNA, the CDR3 is TGTGCCAGCAGCGTAACCTGGACGTTAGATACGCAGTATTTT.

The table lists this clonotype with many counts. The chain links TRBV29-1 to TRBJ2-5, with 7 bases aligning to TRBD1. Germline CDR1 reads SQVTM; CDR2 reads ANQGSEA. This CDR3 comprises 13 residues. Germline trimming cut 4 bases from V and 5 bases from J; bases unmatched to any gene: 7. The chain's CDR3 is CSVAEGASETQYF. The CDR3 DNA sequence: TGCAGCGTTGCAGAGGGGGCTTCGGAGACCCAGTACTTC.

This clonotype has more than one count but fewer than ten. J is TRBJ1-6 and V is TRBV7-2; 8 nucleotides agree with TRBD1. Germline V gene data show CDR1 as SGHTA and CDR2 as FQGNSA. The CDR3 length is 17 residues. V lost 1 base, J lost 10 bases, and 12 bases stayed unmatched. This CDR3 reads CASSLVSRDRIRSPLHF. As DNA, the CDR3 is TGTGCCAGCAGCTTAGTCTCCCGGGACAGGATTCGCTCACCCCTCCACTTT.

This clonotype was seen more than once but under ten times. The chain is built from TRBV4-3 and TRBJ2-7, with D possibly TRBD2 on 5 matching bases. The V and J ends lost 2 bases and 2 bases respectively, with 13 bases between them. Germline assignment: CDR1 LGHNA and CDR2 YSLEER. This CDR3 spans 15 amino acids. The CDR3 here is CASSQKRGEAYEQYF. The DNA for the CDR3 is TGCGCCAGCAGCCAAAAACGGGGTGAAGCCTACGAGCAGTACTTC.

The chain has TRBV12-3 or TRBV12-4 and TRBJ2-2; unclear D gene. The CDR3 length is 14 residues. V was pared by 6 bases and J by 7 bases, with 15 bases between. The CDR3 sequence: CASRQVGASGELFF. The CDR3 nucleotides are TGTGCCAGCAGACAAGTGGGCGCGAGCGGGGAGCTGTTTTTT.

This clonotype has ten or more counts. The gene calls are TRBV5-4 and TRBJ2-7; D possibly matches TRBD1 or TRBD2 (5 bases each). CDR1 SGHNT and CDR2 YYREEE come from the germline V gene (reference sequence). The germline V and J ends were trimmed by 4 bases and 1 base, with 12 bases remaining between them. The CDR3 contains 14 residues. The CDR3 spells CASSQGGGSYEQYF. CDR3 nucleotides: TGTGCCAGCAGCCAAGGTGGGGGATCCTACGAGCAGTACTTC.

The sample holds a few counts of this clonotype. The genes are TRBV3-1 and TRBJ2-3; tentatively, D is TRBD1 (6 bases). Trimming removed 0 bases at V and 1 base at J, with 20 bases between. Germline V CDR1 and CDR2: LGHDT, YNNKEL (reference sequence). The CDR3 is made up of 19 amino acids. CDR3 in DNA: TGTGCCAGCAGCCAAGAGGCCCTCGGGACACCCTCGGGCACAGATACGCAGTATTTT. Translation: CASSQEALGTPSGTDTQYF.

This clonotype was picked up many times. This rearrangement joins TRBV9 to TRBJ2-2, with 10 positions matching TRBD1. Germline CDR1 SGDLS, CDR2 YYNGEE. CDR3 length: 15 amino acids. V was pared by 3 bases and J by 12 bases, with 11 bases of the junction left unmatched. The CDR3 sequence: CASSGRPGQGNKLFF. The CDR3 DNA reads as TGTGCCAGCAGCGGAAGACCGGGACAGGGGAACAAGCTGTTTTTT.

This clonotype was observed a few times. This chain links TRBV4-1 with TRBJ2-7; 8 bases are a match to TRBD1. With 4 bases clipped from V and 0 bases from J, the junction kept 5 bases outside the gene matches. The germline gives CDR1 MGHRA, CDR2 YSYEKL. The CDR3 is 15 amino acids. CDR3 bases: TGCGCCAGCAGCCCCCGGACAGGGAGCTCCTACGAGCAGTACTTC. It specifies CASSPRTGSSYEQYF.

The table lists this clonotype with a few counts. The chain couples TRBV12-3 or TRBV12-4 to TRBJ1-5; D perhaps matches TRBD1 (6 bases). CDR3 length equals 15 residues. The V gene lost 4 bases and the J gene lost 0 bases, with 10 bases spanning the gap. The CDR3 here is CASSSTGLSNQPQHF. CDR3 in DNA: TGTGCCAGCAGTTCGACAGGACTTAGCAATCAGCCCCAGCATTTT.

A word on this clonotype: An end of the junction differs from the germline gene, which may be a read error. The chain combines TRBV7-3 with TRBJ2-1; D unresolved. Germline V lookup: CDR1 SGHTA, CDR2 FQGTGA. The CDR3 is made up of 13 amino acids. DNA for the CDR3: TGTGCCAGCAGTTTAATGCCTAGGAATGAGCAGTTCTTC. This sequence encodes CASSLMPRNEQFF.

This rearrangement joins TRBV7-9 to TRBJ2-1; D possibly matches TRBD1 or TRBD2 (5 bases each). V was shortened by 5 bases and J by 3 bases, with 17 bases between the two germline ends. The CDR3 length is 16 residues. CDR1 SEHNR and CDR2 FQNEAQ come from the germline V gene (reference sequence). Written as DNA, the CDR3 is TGTGCCAGCAGCCCGATATTGGGACGGAACTACAATGAGCAGTTCTTC. It yields the protein CASSPILGRNYNEQFF.

V usage is TRBV6-2 or TRBV6-3 and J usage is TRBJ2-5; D unclear. Trimming took 2 bases from V and 5 from J, leaving 15 bases between them. There are 15 residues in the CDR3. Germline CDR1 is MNHEY and CDR2 is SVGEGT. The CDR3, as DNA: TGTGCCAGCAGTTACGTGACTCGGCTAAGGGAGACCCAGTACTTC. Translated: CASSYVTRLRETQYF.

This clonotype has at least ten counts. The chain couples TRBV7-9 to TRBJ2-1; 8 bases are shared with TRBD2. The CDR3 totals 12 residues. With 6 bases clipped from V and 9 bases from J, the junction kept 4 bases outside the gene matches. CDR1 SEHNR and CDR2 FQNEAQ come from the germline V gene (reference sequence). This chain's CDR3 is CASSLTSGEQFF. The CDR3 DNA is TGTGCCAGCAGTCTTACTAGCGGTGAGCAGTTCTTC.

This clonotype was detected many times. J is TRBJ2-3 and V is TRBV29-1; 13 bases align to TRBD2. Germline assignment: CDR1 SQVTM and CDR2 ANQGSEA. The CDR3 has 15 amino acids. Trimming at V came to 3 bases and at J to 3 bases, leaving 3 bases not matched to a gene. The CDR3 is CSVEGTSGVTDTQYF. The CDR3 nucleotides are TGCAGCGTTGAGGGGACTAGCGGGGTTACAGATACGCAGTATTTT.

This clonotype has just a few counts. The chain uses TRBV18 and TRBJ2-3; D gene uncertain. Germline CDR1 KGHSH, CDR2 LQKENI. Trimming left V 5 bases short and J 0 bases short, with 3 bases between. The CDR3 is 12 residues long. The CDR3 spells CASSASTDTQYF. CDR3 nucleotide sequence: TGTGCCAGCTCAGCCAGCACAGATACGCAGTATTTT.

This clonotype was recorded many times. The chain carries TRBV5-6 and TRBJ2-3, with 11 bases fitting TRBD2. The CDR3 extends over 15 amino acids. With 1 base clipped from V and 4 bases from J, the junction kept 2 bases outside the gene matches. Germline V gene sequence: CDR1 SGHDT, CDR2 YYEEEE. Here the CDR3 reads CASSLPSGGPDTQYF. Here the CDR3 DNA reads TGTGCCAGCAGCTTGCCTAGCGGGGGGCCAGATACGCAGTATTTT.

This clonotype was seen ten or more times. The chain is built from TRBV19 and TRBJ2-1; no definite D call. This CDR3 has 13 amino acids. Germline V gene lookup returns CDR1 LNHDA and CDR2 SQIVND (reference sequence). Trimming took off 1 base at V and 2 bases at J, with 3 bases between the two ends. CDR3 sequence (DNA): TGTGCCAGTAGTATAGTTGCCTACAATGAGCAGTTCTTC. Its protein product is CASSIVAYNEQFF.

The sample holds many counts of this clonotype. The genes are TRBV12-3 or TRBV12-4 and TRBJ1-6, with D perhaps TRBD1 (5 bases). V lost 3 bases and J 10 bases, leaving 16 bases between the germline ends. This CDR3 has 15 amino acids. The CDR3 sequence: CASSFRGLLGSPLHF. CDR3 coding DNA: TGTGCCAGCAGTTTTAGGGGTTTGCTCGGATCACCCCTCCACTTT.

This clonotype has a handful of counts. The chain links TRBV5-1 to TRBJ1-5; the D is unclear. CDR3 size: 16 residues. The germline V gene has CDR1 SGHRS and CDR2 YFSETQ. V was cut by 6 bases and J by 6 bases, with 22 bases left in between. The CDR3 DNA reads as TGCGCCAGCAACCCCAGCCCCGCGATTCAAGGTCAGCCCCAGCATTTT. The encoded protein is CASNPSPAIQGQPQHF.

This clonotype appeared a few times. The chain carries TRBV20-1 and TRBJ2-3; D unresolved. The CDR3 extends over 15 amino acids. Trimming took 4 bases from V and 0 from J, leaving 14 bases between them. Germline V CDR1 and CDR2: DFQATT, SNEGSKA (reference sequence). CDR3 nucleotide sequence: TGCAGTGCTAAGTCCGACACGGACAGCACAGATACGCAGTATTTT. Amino acids: CSAKSDTDSTDTQYF.

This clonotype was counted many times. The chain employs TRBV10-2 and TRBJ1-5; D gene ambiguous. The ends were cut back, 6 bases at V and 5 bases at J, with 11 bases in the middle. The CDR3 is 13 residues long. Germline values: CDR1 WSHSY, CDR2 SAAADI. In DNA, the CDR3 is TGCGCCAGCAGCCCCGAGAGGGATCAGCCCCAGCATTTT. As protein: CASSPERDQPQHF.

This clonotype came up many times. The rearrangement links TRBV7-8 to TRBJ1-5; 7 bases align to TRBD1. CDR3 length: 16 amino acids. V was pared by 7 bases and J by 5 bases, with 14 bases of the junction left unmatched. Looked up from germline, CDR1 is SGHVS and CDR2 is FQNEAQ. The CDR3 DNA is TGTGCCAGCACTATATTTGGGGGGAGGGGGCATCAGCCCCAGCATTTT. Translated: CASTIFGGRGHQPQHF.

This clonotype has more than one count but fewer than ten. CDR3 sequence: CASTVMAAAFWGELFF. The CDR3, as DNA: TGTGCCAGTACCGTCATGGCCGCTGCTTTTTGGGGGGAGCTGTTTTTT. The chain uses TRBV19 and TRBJ2-2; no clear D gene. This CDR3 has 16 residues. With 7 bases removed from V and 8 bases from J, the gap between germline ends came to 23 bases. Per the germline V gene, CDR1 is LNHDA and CDR2 is SQIVND (reference sequence).

This clonotype was detected a few times. The chain links TRBV7-3 to TRBJ2-6; D tentatively fits TRBD1 or TRBD2 (6 bases each). Germline assignment: CDR1 SGHTA and CDR2 FQGTGA. The CDR3 loop spans 17 amino acids. Trimming shortened V by 5 bases and J by 2 bases, and 16 bases separated the two germline ends. The CDR3 DNA follows: TGTGCCAGCAGCAGACCTCGGGGGCTACCTGGGGCCAACGTCCTGACTTTC. Amino acid sequence: CASSRPRGLPGANVLTF.

This clonotype was observed a handful of times. V and J are TRBV11-2 and TRBJ2-7; D may be TRBD1 (6 bases). This CDR3 has 14 amino acids. The germline V gene has CDR1 SGHAT and CDR2 FQNNGV. V was pared by 3 bases and J by 4 bases, with 13 bases between. The DNA for the CDR3 is TGTGCCAGCAGCTTCTCGGTAGGGGGATACGAGCAGTACTTC. Residues: CASSFSVGGYEQYF.

This clonotype was seen at least ten times. J is TRBJ2-5 and V is TRBV5-1, with TRBD2 identical over 10 bases. This CDR3 has 17 residues. V trimming: 2 bases; J trimming: 2 bases; junction bases outside the gene matches: 9. Germline V gene data show CDR1 as SGHRS and CDR2 as YFSETQ. CDR3 residues: CASSFWLGLAVQETQYF. The CDR3 DNA follows: TGCGCCAGCAGCTTTTGGCTTGGACTAGCGGTTCAAGAGACCCAGTACTTC.

This clonotype was seen a few times. V is TRBV30 and J is TRBJ1-4, with D unclear. CDR1 and CDR2 (germline): GTSNPN, SVGIG (reference sequence). Trimming pared 3 bases from V and 8 bases from J, leaving 7 bases between. This CDR3 contains 11 residues. The CDR3 spells CAWRGGEKLFF. The CDR3 bases are TGTGCCTGGAGGGGCGGAGAAAAACTGTTTTTT. Together with reference TRBV30 and TRBJ1-4, the CDR3 gives the full variable domain: SQTIHQWPATLVQPVGSPLSLECTVEGTSNPNLYWYRQAAGRGLQLLFYSVGIGQISSEVPQNLSASRPQDRQFILSSKKLLLSDSGFYLCAWRGGEKLFFGSGTQLSVL.